The clone carrying this T cell receptor (beta chain) was counted only a few times. Its antigen is not known. The germline V gene has CDR1 DFQATT and CDR2 SNEGSKA (reference sequence). The CDR3 is made up of 14 amino acids. V lost 1 base to trimming and J lost 1 base, with 9 bases between them. The data were obtained in a study of T cells after yellow fever vaccination. Regarding the study as a whole: A faster peak, day 5 versus 15, was reached by the weaker secondary response. Post-booster repertoires again held most primary-vaccination clones (about 95% CD4, 88% CD8).

As TCR cDNA was made by 5'RACE template switching, a universal primer site and UMIs were added. TCRdb used MiXCR to reprocess the 5' RACE reads, holding one entry per CDR3 protein. The sample consists of about 160,000 distinct CDR3 sequences, approximately 6.7% of them appearing once. Sequencing used CD4+ T cells sorted from PBMCs, obtained about 5 days after the first yellow fever vaccination. This TCR was sampled from a man in his late teens or twenties who received the YFV17D yellow fever vaccine. The chain is built from TRBV20-1 and TRBJ2-3; D is unclear. The chain's CDR3 is CSARASMGTDTQYF. In nucleotides, the CDR3 is TGCAGTGCTAGAGCCTCGATGGGCACAGATACGCAGTATTTT.